What follows are 26 T cell receptor beta chains derived from one specimen sequenced in a study of neurological immune-mediated disorders. TCRdb used MiXCR to reprocess the 5' RACE reads, holding one entry per CDR3 protein. The data show about 76,000 distinct CDR3 sequences, roughly 17% seen once. The sequenced material came from PBMCs. These receptors came from a woman between 35 and 50 years old in good health.

This clonotype was counted ten times or more. DNA for the CDR3: TGTGCCAGCAGCGTTTTCCCACAGGGGGCGGATGAAAAACTGTTTTTT. Amino acid sequence: CASSVFPQGADEKLFF. V is TRBV9 and J is TRBJ1-4; 9 nucleotides line up with TRBD1. This CDR3 contains 16 residues. V lost 2 bases to trimming and J lost 6 bases; unmatched junction nucleotides: 8. Germline-derived CDR1 and CDR2 are SGDLS and YYNGEE.

This clonotype was counted many times. This chain connects TRBV5-1 to TRBJ1-6; 8 bases agree with TRBD1. Unmatched junction bases numbered 3, after V lost 4 bases and J lost 6 bases. CDR3 length: 14 amino acids. Germline lookup yields CDR1 SGHRS and CDR2 YFSETQ. The CDR3 region has the DNA TGCGCCAGCAGCGACAGGGGAGCTAATTCACCCCTCCACTTT. Its translation is CASSDRGANSPLHF.

This clonotype occurred many times. The rearrangement joins TRBV28 to TRBJ1-1; TRBD1 is a possible D gene (5 bases). In germline, CDR1 is MDHEN, CDR2 SYDVKM. Trimming took 2 bases from V and 2 from J, leaving 9 bases between them. This CDR3 has 14 amino acids. Here the CDR3 DNA reads TGTGCCAGCAGTTTAGGGGACCTCAACACTGAAGCTTTCTTT. Translation: CASSLGDLNTEAFF.

This clonotype was detected many times. The chain is built from TRBV4-1 and TRBJ1-6; D unresolved. Germline CDR1 is MGHRA and CDR2 is YSYEKL. Trimming cost V 4 bases and J 11 bases, with 12 bases left between them. The CDR3 is made up of 13 amino acids. The CDR3 DNA sequence: TGCGCCAGCAGCCCCGAACGGTACCCACCCCTCCACTTT. As protein: CASSPERYPPLHF.

The table lists this clonotype with many counts. The rearrangement uses TRBV2 and TRBJ2-7; 9 bases line up with TRBD1. The germline V gene encodes CDR1 SNHLY and CDR2 FYNNEI. This CDR3 is built from 13 residues. After removal of 7 bases from V and 4 bases from J, the junction contained 5 bases not matched to a gene. The CDR3 coding sequence is TGTGCCAGCAAAGGGACAGGGTCTTACGAGCAGTACTTC. Residues: CASKGTGSYEQYF.

The sample holds many counts of this clonotype. The chain couples TRBV28 to TRBJ2-1; either TRBD1 or TRBD2 may supply D (5 bases each). Germline CDR1 is MDHEN and CDR2 is SYDVKM. The CDR3 contains 15 residues. V shed 2 bases and J shed 5 bases, with 13 bases lying between them. CDR3 coding DNA: TGTGCCAGCAGTTTAGGGGGTGTCGACCACAATGAGCAGTTCTTC. Protein product: CASSLGGVDHNEQFF. The whole variable domain, remainder taken from reference TRBV28 and TRBJ2-1, is DVKVTQSSRYLVKRTGEKVFLECVQDMDHENMFWYRQDPGLGLRLIYFSYDVKMKEKGDIPEGYSVSREKKERFSLILESASTNQTSMYLCASSLGGVDHNEQFFGPGTRLTVL.

This clonotype appeared many times. This sequence joins TRBV7-8 and TRBJ2-3; D remains ambiguous. The CDR3 is made up of 17 amino acids. Trimming took 2 bases from V and 0 from J, leaving 15 bases between them. Germline V gene data show CDR1 as SGHVS and CDR2 as FQNEAQ. CDR3: CASSLPDGAFSTDTQYF. CDR3 DNA: TGTGCCAGCAGCTTACCCGACGGAGCCTTTAGCACAGATACGCAGTATTTT.

This clonotype was seen at least ten times. V usage is TRBV20-1 and J usage is TRBJ2-3; D possibly matches TRBD1 or TRBD2 (5 bases each). V lost 3 bases, J lost 6 bases, and 13 bases lay in between. CDR3 length: 13 residues. The germline V gene has CDR1 DFQATT and CDR2 SNEGSKA (reference sequence). The CDR3 protein is CSARGPIPDTQYF. The CDR3 region has the DNA TGCAGTGCTAGGGGACCCATTCCGGATACGCAGTATTTT.

This clonotype was seen only a few times. The chain has TRBV3-1 and TRBJ2-2, with 11 bases fitting TRBD1. The CDR3 sequence is 17 residues long. Germline V gene sequence: CDR1 LGHDT, CDR2 YNNKEL (reference sequence). V lost 4 bases, J lost 6 bases, and 10 bases stayed unmatched. Written as DNA, the CDR3 is TGTGCCAGCAGCCCGAGCTTTGGGACAGGGGGAGCCGGGGAGCTGTTTTTT. Protein: CASSPSFGTGGAGELFF.

This clonotype came up many times. This rearrangement joins TRBV7-2 to TRBJ2-5; D is possibly TRBD1 (8 bases). The CDR3 is made up of 14 amino acids. Trimming took off 3 bases at V and 4 bases at J, with 12 bases between the two ends. Germline lookup yields CDR1 SGHTA and CDR2 FQGNSA. The CDR3 DNA reads as TGTGCCAGCAGCTTGACAGGGGAGGGAGAGACCCAGTACTTC. Its protein product is CASSLTGEGETQYF.

This clonotype was observed at least ten times. The chain links TRBV5-1 to TRBJ1-2; D may be TRBD1 (5 bases). The germline gives CDR1 SGHRS, CDR2 YFSETQ. Trimming pared 6 bases from V and 4 bases from J, leaving 16 bases between. The CDR3 runs to 14 residues. The CDR3: CASNNGVGAYGYTF. CDR3 coding DNA: TGCGCCAGCAACAACGGTGTCGGGGCCTATGGCTACACCTTC.

This clonotype came up many times. Written as DNA, the CDR3 is TGTGCCAGCAGACAATCCAGTTCCACAGATACGCAGTATTTT. Translated: CASRQSSSTDTQYF. The rearrangement links TRBV5-5 to TRBJ2-3, with D hard to call. V was trimmed by 5 bases and J by 2 bases, leaving 12 bases between them. This CDR3 comprises 14 residues. The germline V gene encodes CDR1 SGHKS and CDR2 YYEKEE (reference sequence).

There are many counts of this clonotype. V and J are TRBV6-1 and TRBJ2-1; D is perhaps TRBD1 or TRBD2 (6 bases each). The CDR3 runs 14 residues. Trimming removed 6 bases at V and 6 bases at J, with 15 bases between. CDR1 and CDR2 from the germline V gene are MNHNS and SASEGT. The CDR3, as DNA: TGTGCCAGCAGAGGGGGGCTACACCTCAATGAGCAGTTCTTC. It specifies CASRGGLHLNEQFF.

In its sample, this clonotype was seen many times. The chain is built from TRBV20-1 and TRBJ1-2; possible D gene TRBD1, 6 bases. CDR1 is DFQATT and CDR2 is SNEGSKA in the germline V gene (reference sequence). Trimming cost V 3 bases and J 8 bases, with 19 bases left between them. The CDR3 is 14 amino acids. CDR3 nucleotide sequence: TGCAGTGCTAGGGTGACAGGAGATGGGTACGGCTACACCTTC. Its translation: CSARVTGDGYGYTF.

Points on this clonotype: Germline is not matched at one junction end, which may reflect a read error. V is TRBV2 and J is TRBJ2-5; 13 bases agree with TRBD2. The CDR3 length is 16 residues. Germline CDR1 and CDR2: SNHLY and FYNNEI. As DNA, the CDR3 is TGTGCCAGCAGCGTCCCGGGACTAGCGGGGCAAGATACCCAGTACTTC. Its protein product is CASSVPGLAGQDTQYF.

This clonotype was detected ten times or more. The CDR3 spells CASSRTGGRWDTQYF. In DNA form, the CDR3 reads TGTGCCAGCAGCCGAACGGGGGGGCGTTGGGATACGCAGTATTTT. The rearrangement uses TRBV9 and TRBJ2-3; 8 bases match TRBD2. Germline V lookup: CDR1 SGDLS, CDR2 YYNGEE. The CDR3 has 15 residues. Losses at the gene ends were 4 bases for V and 6 bases for J; bases not matched to a gene: 10.

Worth noting for this clonotype: A read error may produce the germline difference seen at one junction end. The chain has TRBV4-2 and TRBJ1-3, with 9 bases aligning to TRBD1. CDR3 length: 17 amino acids. Germline CDR1 LGHNA, CDR2 YNFKEQ. This CDR3 is CVSSQQVGTGTGNTIYF. The CDR3 region has the DNA TGTGTCAGCAGCCAACAAGTCGGGACAGGGACCGGAAACACCATATATTTT.

Details on this clonotype: A much larger clone lies one base from this, so it may be a read error. The chain joins TRBV5-1 to TRBJ1-1, with D unresolved. The germline V gene encodes CDR1 SGHRS and CDR2 YFSETQ. The CDR3 runs to 14 residues. The CDR3 reads CANSFEGGDTEAFF. The CDR3 DNA reads TGCGCCAACAGCTTCGAGGGCGGGGACACTGAAGCTTTCTTT.

The CDR3 protein is CASSPQEDSLLNEKLFF. CDR3 DNA sequence: TGCGCCAGCAGCCCCCAAGAGGACAGTTTATTAAATGAAAAACTGTTTTTT. The chain carries TRBV5-1 and TRBJ1-4; maybe TRBD1 (6 bases). V was pared by 4 bases and J by 5 bases, with 21 bases between. CDR3 length: 17 residues. Germline V gene sequence: CDR1 SGHRS, CDR2 YFSETQ. The full variable domain, rest sourced from reference TRBV5-1 and TRBJ1-4, is KAGVTQTPRYLIKTRGQQVTLSCSPISGHRSVSWYQQTPGQGLQFLFEYFSETQRNKGNFPGRFSGRQFSNSRSEMNVSTLELGDSALYLCASSPQEDSLLNEKLFFGSGTQLSVL.

The table lists this clonotype with many counts. The chain combines TRBV24-1 with TRBJ2-3; D is undetermined. Germline V gene lookup returns CDR1 KGHDR and CDR2 SFDVKD. The V gene lost 5 bases and the J gene lost 1 base, with 6 bases spanning the gap. The CDR3 is 13 residues long. CDR3 sequence reads: CATSGAGTDTQYF. The CDR3 DNA is TGTGCCACCAGTGGCGCGGGCACAGATACGCAGTATTTT.

This sequence joins TRBV6-1 and TRBJ1-1; D is undetermined. Looked up from germline, CDR1 is MNHNS and CDR2 is SASEGT. Trimming cost V 7 bases and J 1 base, with 16 bases left between them. The CDR3 is 15 amino acids. This chain's CDR3 is CASTGTVWGNTEAFF. The CDR3 bases are TGTGCCAGCACCGGCACCGTTTGGGGGAACACTGAAGCTTTCTTT.

The chain recombines TRBV12-3 or TRBV12-4 with TRBJ2-5; 9 bases agree with TRBD2. CDR3 size: 15 residues. The V gene end was trimmed by 2 bases and the J gene end by 4 bases; junction bases not matched to a gene: 5. CDR3 nucleotides: TGTGCCAGCAGTTTATCCGCGGGGGGGGCAGAGACCCAGTACTTC. Translated: CASSLSAGGAETQYF.

In this sample, this clonotype turned up many times. The chain couples TRBV9 to TRBJ2-2; D perhaps matches TRBD1 (6 bases). CDR3 size: 15 residues. V was pared by 4 bases and J by 2 bases, with 12 bases between. CDR1 is SGDLS and CDR2 is YYNGEE in the germline V gene. The CDR3 protein is CASSPGHPNTGELFF. The CDR3 DNA is TGTGCCAGCAGCCCGGGACACCCCAACACCGGGGAGCTGTTTTTT. Based on the CDR3 plus reference TRBV9 and TRBJ2-2, the full variable domain is DSGVTQTPKHLITATGQRVTLRCSPRSGDLSVYWYQQSLDQGLQFLIQYYNGEERAKGNILERFSAQQFPDLHSELNLSSLELGDSALYFCASSPGHPNTGELFFGEGSRLTVL.

The gene calls are TRBV7-2 and TRBJ2-1; TRBD1 is a possible D gene (5 bases). The V end lost 2 bases, the J end lost 1 base, and 9 bases lay between the germline ends. Germline CDR1 is SGHTA and CDR2 is FQGNSA. This CDR3 has 15 residues. This CDR3 reads CASSLRGQSYNEQFF. The CDR3 DNA sequence: TGTGCCAGCAGCTTAAGGGGTCAGTCCTACAATGAGCAGTTCTTC. The full variable domain, its missing parts supplied by reference TRBV7-2 and TRBJ2-1, is GAGVSQSPSNKVTEKGKDVELRCDPISGHTALYWYRQSLGQGLEFLIYFQGNSAPDKSGLPSDRFSAERTGGSVSTLTIQRTQQEDSAVYLCASSLRGQSYNEQFFGPGTRLTVL.

Of note for this clonotype: A junction end diverges from the germline sequence, so it may reflect a read error. The chain carries TRBV20-1 and TRBJ2-3; D remains unclear. Germline assignment: CDR1 DFQATT and CDR2 SNEGSKA (reference sequence). This CDR3 is 15 amino acids long. The CDR3 protein is CSARDLVAQSDTRYF. The CDR3 DNA follows: TGCAGTGCTAGAGATTTGGTAGCACAGTCAGATACGCGGTATTTT.

This clonotype showed up many times. The germline gene is not matched at one end of the junction; a read error may be the cause. The rearrangement joins TRBV7-6 to TRBJ2-2; D unresolved. This CDR3 has 12 amino acids. The germline V gene encodes CDR1 SGHVS and CDR2 FNYEAQ. The CDR3 DNA is TGTGCCAGCAGCTTAGCCGGTGGGGTGCTGTTTTTT. Residues: CASSLAGGVLFF.